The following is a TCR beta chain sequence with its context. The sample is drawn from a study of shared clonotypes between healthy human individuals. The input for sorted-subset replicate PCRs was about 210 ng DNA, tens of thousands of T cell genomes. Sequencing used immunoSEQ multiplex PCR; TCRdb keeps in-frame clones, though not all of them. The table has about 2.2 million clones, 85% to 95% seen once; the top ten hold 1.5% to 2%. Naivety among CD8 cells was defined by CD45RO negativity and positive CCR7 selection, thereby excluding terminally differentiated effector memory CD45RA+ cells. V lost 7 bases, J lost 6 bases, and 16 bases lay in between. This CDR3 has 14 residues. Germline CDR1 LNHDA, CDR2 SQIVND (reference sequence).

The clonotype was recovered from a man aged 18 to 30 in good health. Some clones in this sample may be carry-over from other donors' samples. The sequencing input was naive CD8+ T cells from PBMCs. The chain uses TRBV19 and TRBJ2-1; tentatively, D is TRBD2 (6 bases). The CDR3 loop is CASTDTSWGNEQFF. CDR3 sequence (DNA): TGTGCCAGTACCGACACTAGCTGGGGCAATGAGCAGTTCTTC.